This T cell receptor (beta chain) derives from a study of blood T cell repertoires in COVID-19 (TCRdb year 2020). Notes on the research overall: The collaborator samples originated in the United States, Italy and Spain and spanned the acute and convalescent phases of COVID-19. The material from the prospective study consisted of cDNA or gDNA derived from T cells, B-cell-depleted T cells, or PBMCs. Deeply sampled blood TCRbeta repertoires from subjects exposed to, actively infected with, or recovered from COVID-19 were included in the dataset. The repertoires were made available in a free public database intended to serve as a resource for research on the immune response to SARS-CoV-2. The samples were drawn from two sources: the first 160 participants of the ongoing ImmuneRACE study, and 950 to 1,500 subjects contributed by 6 global collaborators. The sample metadata nearly always contained a de-identified subject ID, COVID-19 status, age in years and sex. Where available, HLA class I and class II types were taken from metadata supplied by the sample provider and were not determined by assay-based typing. Points the paper makes about the study in general: How much clinical and demographic metadata was included differed by source and by participant, and the metadata was provided uncurated.

V is clipped by 6 bases and J by 7 bases, and the sequence between their germline boundaries is 16 bases long. The CDR3 spans 14 residues, from the cysteine through the phenylalanine. Only the CDR3 region is kept as DNA, spanning 42 bases read in frame from base 1. CDR1 and CDR2 (MDHEN, SYDVKM) derive from the germline V gene. Concerning this clone: This receptor's antigen is unknown. No much larger clone exists at a distance of one base, and base qualities are not known.

Participants in the prospective study were aged about 18 to 95 years, lived in some 24 United States geographic areas, and enrolled through a virtual design. In the prospective study, participants were assigned to cohorts based on the clinical history participants reported in a screening survey and a study questionnaire. Mobile phlebotomists in the prospective study collected whole blood, serum and a nasopharyngeal or oropharyngeal swab from every participant. Participants in the prospective study had the option to provide additional blood draws and questionnaires over a roughly two-month period. Before DNA extraction, blood samples from the prospective study were shipped at room temperature or frozen. TCRbeta CDR3 regions were amplified from genomic DNA by means of the immunoSEQ Assay, a bias-controlled multiplex PCR. Processing in the source paper ran as follows. Within the assay, amplification of reference gene primers was used to estimate how many nucleated cells each sample contained. To quantify the absolute abundance of each unique TCRbeta CDR3 rearrangement, sequence reads were collapsed and filtered. For each sample, productive Simpson clonality was calculated as the square root of Simpson's diversity index across productive rearrangements. TCRdb limited this immuneACCESS table to in-frame rearrangements with V and J called. A share of clones is missing; checked studies link under half to unresolved V genes, and the rest is unexplained. Clone size and the V and J calls come from that table; the DNA yielded D and trimming. This sample holds about 220,000 clones; roughly 88% were observed only once. Jointly, the top ten make up over 12% of the sample.

The specimen sequenced was PBMCs or T cells enriched from blood (not recorded which). The receptor chain draws on TRBV28 and TRBJ1-5; perhaps TRBD1 is the D gene, with 6 bases matching. The TCR sequence derives from a woman in her forties or fifties with acute COVID-19. The CDR3 is CASSKGGGYQPQHF. The nucleotides are TGTGCCAGCAGCAAAGGGGGGGGATACCAGCCCCAGCATTTT.